This T cell receptor beta chain was captured in a study of T cells in Graves' hyperthyroidism and ophthalmopathy. Overall study results and limits: Patients with ophthalmopathy were separated from those with stable hyperthyroidism by a 13 V-J model.

In the case of this clonotype: Its matching antigen is unknown.

RNA transcripts yielded amplified TCR beta CDR3 regions. The TCR CDR3 first-round RT-PCR relied on the HTBI primer set. Using its own MiXCR run on the multiplex PCR reads, TCRdb lists one record per CDR3 protein. The sample has around 600,000 distinct CDR3 sequences; roughly 16% are singletons. Germline V gives CDR1 MNHNS, CDR2 SASEGT. V dropped 6 bases and J dropped 8 bases, with 17 bases sitting between them. The CDR3 consists of 14 residues. The rearrangement uses TRBV6-1 and TRBJ2-4, with a tentative D call TRBD1 (5 bases). The sample was blood. The receptor comes from a woman in her forties with Graves' ophthalmopathy. DNA of the CDR3: TGTGCCAGCAGCCCGGACACAGTGATGGACATTCAGTACTTC. Its protein product is CASSPDTVMDIQYF.